The present TCR beta chain was sequenced within a study of cytomegalovirus exposure and HLA in healthy donors. Study results and caveats: A reported reduction in N-insertions relative to the approximately 640-donor mean was seen in an Asian-associated ancestry cluster in a later analysis. Productive status was seen about 90% or about 30% of the time for most TCR beta V segments in an earlier analysis. The classifier reportedly diagnosed cytomegalovirus status with high sensitivity and specificity.

Primers for the PCR totalled 60 Vbeta and 13 Jbeta. The protocol was immunoSEQ multiplex PCR, while the TCRdb copy is restricted to in-frame clones and leaves out a portion. This table has about 120,000 clones, 70% to 80% appearing once. In the case of this clone: Its specificity is unknown.

This CDR3 is built from 13 residues. From germline, CDR1 is SNHLY and CDR2 FYNNEI. V lost 6 bases to trimming and J lost 9 bases; unmatched junction nucleotides: 3. This TCR derives from a woman between 40 and 50 years old in good health and CMV-seropositive. Specimen: PBMCs. The genes are TRBV2 and TRBJ1-6; 9 bases match TRBD1. The CDR3, as DNA: TGTGCCAGCAGGACAGGGGGTGGTTCACCCCTCCACTTT. Translating it yields CASRTGGGSPLHF.